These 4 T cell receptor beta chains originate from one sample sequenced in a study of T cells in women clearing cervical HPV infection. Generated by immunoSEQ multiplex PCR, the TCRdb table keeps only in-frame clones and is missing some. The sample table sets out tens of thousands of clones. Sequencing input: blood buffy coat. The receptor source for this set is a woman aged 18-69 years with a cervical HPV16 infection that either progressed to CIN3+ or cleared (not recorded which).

The CDR3 protein is CASSLQGDYGYTF. CDR3 DNA (partial): TGTGCCAGCAGTCTCCAGGGGGACTATGGC. This rearrangement joins TRBV28 to TRBJ1-2; TRBD1 matches at 7 bases. The read terminates 3 residues ahead of where the CDR3 ends, so the germline J gene completes it. V was pared by 5 bases and J by 3 bases, with 3 bases of the junction left unmatched. The CDR3 has 13 amino acids. CDR1 and CDR2 from the germline V gene are MDHEN and SYDVKM.

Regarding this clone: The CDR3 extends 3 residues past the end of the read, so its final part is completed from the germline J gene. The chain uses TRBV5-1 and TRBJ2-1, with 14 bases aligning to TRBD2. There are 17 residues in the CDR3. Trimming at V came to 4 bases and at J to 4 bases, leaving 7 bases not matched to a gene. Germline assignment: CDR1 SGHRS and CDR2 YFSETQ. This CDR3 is CASSIQRLAGGYNEQFF. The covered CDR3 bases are TGCGCCAGCAGCATTCAGCGACTAGCGGGAGGGTACAATGAG.

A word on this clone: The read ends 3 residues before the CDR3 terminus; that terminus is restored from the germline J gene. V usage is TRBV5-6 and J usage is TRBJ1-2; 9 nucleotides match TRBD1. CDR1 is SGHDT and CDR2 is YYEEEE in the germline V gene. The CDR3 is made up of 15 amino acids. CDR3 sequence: CATTGQGWTGSGYTF. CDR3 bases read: TGTGCCACTACGGGACAGGGCTGGACTGGGAGCGGC.

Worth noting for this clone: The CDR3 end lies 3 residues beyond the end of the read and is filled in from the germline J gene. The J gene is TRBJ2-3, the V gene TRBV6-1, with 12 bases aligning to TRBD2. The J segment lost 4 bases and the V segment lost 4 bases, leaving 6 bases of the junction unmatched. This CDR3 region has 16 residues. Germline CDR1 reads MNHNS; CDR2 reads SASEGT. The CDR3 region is CASSVTSGSWPDTQYF. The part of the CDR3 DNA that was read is TGTGCCAGCAGTGTGACTAGCGGGAGTTGGCCAGATACG.